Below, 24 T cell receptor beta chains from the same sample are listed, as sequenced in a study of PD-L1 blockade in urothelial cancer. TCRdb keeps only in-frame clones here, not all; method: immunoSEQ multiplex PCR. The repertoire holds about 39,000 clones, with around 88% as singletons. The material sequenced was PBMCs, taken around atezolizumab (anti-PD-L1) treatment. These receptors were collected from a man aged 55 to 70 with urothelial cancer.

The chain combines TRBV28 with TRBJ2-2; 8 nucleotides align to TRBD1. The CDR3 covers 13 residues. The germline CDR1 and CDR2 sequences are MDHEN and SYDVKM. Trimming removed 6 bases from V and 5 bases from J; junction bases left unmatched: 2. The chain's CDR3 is CASRDRGTGELFF. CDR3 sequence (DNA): TGTGCCAGCAGAGACAGGGGAACCGGGGAGCTGTTTTTT.

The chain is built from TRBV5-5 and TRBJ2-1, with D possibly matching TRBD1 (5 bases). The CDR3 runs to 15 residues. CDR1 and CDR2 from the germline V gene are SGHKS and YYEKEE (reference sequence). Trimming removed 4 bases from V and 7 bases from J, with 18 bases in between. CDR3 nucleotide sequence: TGTGCCAGCAGCATGGACCAGGGTTTTATAAATGAGCAGTTCTTC. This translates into CASSMDQGFINEQFF.

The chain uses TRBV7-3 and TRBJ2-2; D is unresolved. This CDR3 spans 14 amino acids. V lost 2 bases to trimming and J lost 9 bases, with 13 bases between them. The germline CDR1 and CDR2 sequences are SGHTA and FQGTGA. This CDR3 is CASSLGLENRELFF. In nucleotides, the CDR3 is TGTGCCAGCAGCTTAGGGCTGGAAAATAGGGAGCTGTTTTTT. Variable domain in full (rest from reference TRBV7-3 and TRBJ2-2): GAGVSQTPSNKVTEKGKYVELRCDPISGHTALYWYRQSLGQGPEFLIYFQGTGAADDSGLPNDRFFAVRPEGSVSTLKIQRTERGDSAVYLCASSLGLENRELFFGEGSRLTVL.

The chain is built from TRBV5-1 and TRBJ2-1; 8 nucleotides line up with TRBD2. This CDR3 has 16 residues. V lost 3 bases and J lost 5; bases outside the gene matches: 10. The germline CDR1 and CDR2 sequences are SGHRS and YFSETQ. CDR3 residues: CASSYGSGTSHNEQFF. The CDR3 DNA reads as TGCGCCAGCAGCTATGGAAGCGGGACTAGTCACAATGAGCAGTTCTTC.

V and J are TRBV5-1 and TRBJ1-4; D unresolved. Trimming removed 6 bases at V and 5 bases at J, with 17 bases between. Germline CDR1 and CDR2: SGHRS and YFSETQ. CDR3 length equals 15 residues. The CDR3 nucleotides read TGCGCCAGCAAACCTCTAACGGGTCCGAATGAAAAACTGTTTTTT. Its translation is CASKPLTGPNEKLFF.

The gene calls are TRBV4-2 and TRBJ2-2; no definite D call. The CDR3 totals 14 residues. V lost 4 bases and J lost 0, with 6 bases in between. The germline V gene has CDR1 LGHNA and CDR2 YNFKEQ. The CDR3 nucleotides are TGTGCCAGCAGCCGTCAGGCGAACACCGGGGAGCTGTTTTTT. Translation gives CASSRQANTGELFF.

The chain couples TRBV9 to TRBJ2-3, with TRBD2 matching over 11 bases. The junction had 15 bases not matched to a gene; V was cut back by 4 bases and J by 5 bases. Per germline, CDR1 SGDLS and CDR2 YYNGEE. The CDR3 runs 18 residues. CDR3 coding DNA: TGTGCCAGCAGCACAGGGACTAGCGGCGTTGTAATGATAGATACGCAGTATTTT. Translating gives CASSTGTSGVVMIDTQYF.

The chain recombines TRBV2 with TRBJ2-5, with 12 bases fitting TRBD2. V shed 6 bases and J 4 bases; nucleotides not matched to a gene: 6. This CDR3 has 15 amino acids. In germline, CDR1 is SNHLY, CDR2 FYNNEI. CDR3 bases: TGTGCCAGCAGGAGATCTAGCGGGGGGGCAGAGACCCAGTACTTC. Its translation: CASRRSSGGAETQYF.

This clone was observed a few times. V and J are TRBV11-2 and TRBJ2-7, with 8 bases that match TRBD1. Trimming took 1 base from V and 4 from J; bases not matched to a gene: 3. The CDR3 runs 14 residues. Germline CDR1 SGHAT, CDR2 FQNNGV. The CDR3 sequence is CASSLGTGIYEQYF. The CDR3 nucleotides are TGTGCCAGCAGCTTAGGGACAGGGATTTACGAGCAGTACTTC.

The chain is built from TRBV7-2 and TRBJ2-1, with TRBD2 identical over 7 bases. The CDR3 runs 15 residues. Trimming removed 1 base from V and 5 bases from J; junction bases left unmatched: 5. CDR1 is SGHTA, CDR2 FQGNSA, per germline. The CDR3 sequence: CASSLVSSGDNEQFF. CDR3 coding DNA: TGTGCCAGCAGCTTAGTGTCTAGCGGAGACAATGAGCAGTTCTTC.

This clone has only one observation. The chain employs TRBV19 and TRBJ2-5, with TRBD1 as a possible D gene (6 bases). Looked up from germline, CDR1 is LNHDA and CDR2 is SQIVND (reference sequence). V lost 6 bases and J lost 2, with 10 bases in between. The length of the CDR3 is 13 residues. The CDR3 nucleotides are TGTGCCAGTAGCCTCGGACAGCAAGAGACCCAGTACTTC. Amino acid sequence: CASSLGQQETQYF.

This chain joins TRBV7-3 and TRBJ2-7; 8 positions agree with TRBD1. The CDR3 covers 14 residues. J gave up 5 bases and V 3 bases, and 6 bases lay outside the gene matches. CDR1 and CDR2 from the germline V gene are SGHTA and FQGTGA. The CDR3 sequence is CASSLTGDTNEQYF. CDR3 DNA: TGTGCCAGCAGCTTGACAGGGGATACTAACGAGCAGTACTTC.

The CDR3 nucleotides read TGCGCCAGCAGCCAAGGGACAGGGGGCTCGCCCCAGTACTTC. It is translated as CASSQGTGGSPQYF. V is TRBV5-1 and J is TRBJ2-5; 12 nucleotides match TRBD1. This CDR3 region has 14 residues. Trimming cost V 4 bases and J 9 bases; bases outside gene matches: 7. Per germline, CDR1 SGHRS and CDR2 YFSETQ.

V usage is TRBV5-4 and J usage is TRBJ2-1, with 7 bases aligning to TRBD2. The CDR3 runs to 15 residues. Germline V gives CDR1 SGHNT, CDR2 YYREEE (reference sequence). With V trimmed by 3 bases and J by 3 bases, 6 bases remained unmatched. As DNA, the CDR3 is TGTGCCAGCAGCTCCGCTAGCGGAAACTACAATGAGCAGTTCTTC. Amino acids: CASSSASGNYNEQFF.

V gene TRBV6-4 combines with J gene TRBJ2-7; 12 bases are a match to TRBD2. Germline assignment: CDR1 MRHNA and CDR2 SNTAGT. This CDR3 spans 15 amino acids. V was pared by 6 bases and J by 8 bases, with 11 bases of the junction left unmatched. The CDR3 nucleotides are TGTGCCAGCAGCCTGACTAGCGGGAGTGAAGGGAAGCAGTACTTC. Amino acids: CASSLTSGSEGKQYF.

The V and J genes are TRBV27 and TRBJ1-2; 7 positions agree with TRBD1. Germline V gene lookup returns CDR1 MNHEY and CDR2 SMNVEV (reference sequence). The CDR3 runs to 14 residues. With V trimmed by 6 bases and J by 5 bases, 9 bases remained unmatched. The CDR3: CASRTGTATYGYTF. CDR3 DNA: TGTGCCAGCAGAACCGGGACAGCCACATATGGCTACACCTTC.

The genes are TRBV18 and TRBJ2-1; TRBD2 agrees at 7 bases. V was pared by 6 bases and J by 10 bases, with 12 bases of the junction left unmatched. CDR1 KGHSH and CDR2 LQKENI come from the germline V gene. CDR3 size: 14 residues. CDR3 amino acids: CASSLQERELEQFF. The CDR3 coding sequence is TGTGCCAGCTCCCTACAGGAGCGGGAATTAGAGCAGTTCTTC.

CDR3 DNA: TGCGCCAGCAGCCCTGACGGGGAAAGAGAGACCCAGTACTTC. Residues: CASSPDGERETQYF. V gene TRBV4-3 combines with J gene TRBJ2-5; possibly TRBD2 for D (5 bases). Trimming removed 4 bases from V and 4 bases from J, with 13 bases in between. This CDR3 comprises 14 residues. CDR1 is LGHNA and CDR2 is YSLEER in the germline V gene.

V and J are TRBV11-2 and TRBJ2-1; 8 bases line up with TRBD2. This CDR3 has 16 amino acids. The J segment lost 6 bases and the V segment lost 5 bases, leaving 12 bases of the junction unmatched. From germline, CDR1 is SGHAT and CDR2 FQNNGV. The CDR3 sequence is CASSPHDGRAGNEQFF. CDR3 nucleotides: TGTGCCAGCAGCCCCCATGACGGGAGGGCGGGCAATGAGCAGTTCTTC.

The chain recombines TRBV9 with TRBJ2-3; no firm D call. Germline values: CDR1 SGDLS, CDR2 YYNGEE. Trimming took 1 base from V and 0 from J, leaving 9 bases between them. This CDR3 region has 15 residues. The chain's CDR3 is CASSVLGASTDTQYF. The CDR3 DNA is TGTGCCAGCAGCGTACTGGGCGCTAGCACAGATACGCAGTATTTT.

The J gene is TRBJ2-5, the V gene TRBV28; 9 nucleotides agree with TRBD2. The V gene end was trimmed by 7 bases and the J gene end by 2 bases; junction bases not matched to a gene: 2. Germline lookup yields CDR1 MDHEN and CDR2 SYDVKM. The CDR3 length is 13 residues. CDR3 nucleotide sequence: TGTGCCAGCACCGCGGGGGGGCAAGAGACCCAGTACTTC. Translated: CASTAGGQETQYF.

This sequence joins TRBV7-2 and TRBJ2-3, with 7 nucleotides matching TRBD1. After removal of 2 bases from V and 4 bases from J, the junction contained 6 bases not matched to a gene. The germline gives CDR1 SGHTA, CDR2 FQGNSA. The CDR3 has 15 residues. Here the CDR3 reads CASSLRGGSADTQYF. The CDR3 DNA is TGTGCCAGCAGCTTACGAGGGGGCAGCGCAGATACGCAGTATTTT.

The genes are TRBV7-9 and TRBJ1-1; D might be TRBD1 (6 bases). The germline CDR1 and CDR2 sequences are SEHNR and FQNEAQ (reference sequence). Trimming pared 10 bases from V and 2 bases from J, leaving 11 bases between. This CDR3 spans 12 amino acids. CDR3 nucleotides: TGTGCCATCGAAGGGGGAAACACTGAAGCTTTCTTT. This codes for CAIEGGNTEAFF.

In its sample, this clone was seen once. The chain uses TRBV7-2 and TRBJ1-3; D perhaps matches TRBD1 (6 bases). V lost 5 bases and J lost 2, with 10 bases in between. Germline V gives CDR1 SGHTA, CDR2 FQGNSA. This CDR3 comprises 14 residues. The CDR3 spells CASSPGQPGNTIYF. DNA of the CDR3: TGTGCCAGCAGCCCTGGACAGCCTGGAAACACCATATATTTT.